The 10 T cell receptor beta chains given below trace back to one sample, sequenced in a study of PD-1 and CTLA-4 blockade in melanoma. The protocol was immunoSEQ multiplex PCR, while the TCRdb copy is restricted to in-frame clones and leaves out a portion. Among tens of thousands of clones, 88% were seen once, and the ten largest hold roughly 6.1%. The sequences come from CD8+ T cells from peripheral blood, collected from a patient given anti-PD-1 treatment. The receptors shown here come from a human donor with melanoma.

CDR3 amino acids: CASSEEKEAFF. CDR3 DNA: TGTGCCAGCAGTGAAGAGAAAGAAGCTTTCTTT. The V call is TRBV2, the J call TRBJ1-1; D is unresolved. V was clipped by 1 base and J by 8 bases, with 5 bases between them. The CDR3 is made up of 11 amino acids. Germline loops: CDR1 SNHLY, CDR2 FYNNEI.

This rearrangement joins TRBV15 to TRBJ2-7; D is possibly TRBD2 (5 bases). The CDR3 extends over 15 amino acids. The germline gives CDR1 LNHNV, CDR2 YYDKDF (reference sequence). V lost 0 bases, J lost 3 bases, and 12 bases lay in between. For the CDR3, the DNA is TGTGCCACCAGCAGAGATCTGGCTAGCAGCTACGAGCAGTACTTC. Translating gives CATSRDLASSYEQYF.

This chain uses TRBV6-5 with TRBJ2-3; 7 nucleotides match TRBD2. The CDR3 loop spans 14 amino acids. Germline assignment: CDR1 MNHEY and CDR2 SVGAGI. V lost 2 bases to trimming and J lost 6 bases; unmatched junction nucleotides: 5. The CDR3 spells CASSYTLGGDTQYF. CDR3 in DNA: TGTGCCAGCAGTTACACCCTGGGGGGGGATACGCAGTATTTT.

This clone was picked up a small number of times. V and J are TRBV2 and TRBJ1-1; tentatively, D is TRBD1 (5 bases). V shed 6 bases and J shed 3 bases, with 20 bases lying between them. From germline, CDR1 is SNHLY and CDR2 FYNNEI. The CDR3 covers 16 residues. The CDR3 here is CASRAGPMSGDTEAFF. CDR3 bases: TGTGCCAGCAGAGCAGGGCCGATGAGTGGAGACACTGAAGCTTTCTTT. Combining the CDR3 with reference TRBV2 and TRBJ1-1 gives the whole variable domain EPEVTQTPSHQVTQMGQEVILRCVPISNHLYFYWYRQILGQKVEFLVSFYNNEISEKSEIFDDQFSVERPDGSNFTLKIRSTKLEDSAMYFCASRAGPMSGDTEAFFGQGTRLTVV.

This clone was observed once. V is TRBV7-9 and J is TRBJ2-7; D ambiguous. CDR1 is SEHNR and CDR2 is FQNEAQ in the germline V gene (reference sequence). This CDR3 comprises 13 residues. V lost 5 bases to trimming and J lost 0 bases, with 8 bases between them. The CDR3 loop is CASSPGNSYEQYF. Here the CDR3 DNA reads TGTGCCAGCAGCCCCGGAAACTCCTACGAGCAGTACTTC.

The rearrangement uses TRBV19 and TRBJ1-1, with no clear D. This CDR3 spans 17 amino acids. Germline-derived CDR1 and CDR2 are LNHDA and SQIVND (reference sequence). Trimming shortened V by 8 bases and J by 1 base, and 23 bases separated the two germline ends. CDR3 protein: CASGKGIGQITNTEAFF. CDR3 bases: TGTGCCAGTGGAAAAGGTATTGGTCAGATAACGAACACTGAAGCTTTCTTT.

This clone was counted between two and nine times. The chain carries TRBV18 and TRBJ1-1; D is possibly TRBD1 (6 bases). Germline V gene sequence: CDR1 KGHSH, CDR2 LQKENI. The CDR3 totals 12 residues. V gave up 5 bases and J gave up 8 bases, with 12 bases separating them. As DNA, the CDR3 is TGTGCCAGCTCAATTAACAGGGCCGAAGCTTTCTTT. Its protein product is CASSINRAEAFF.

The rearrangement links TRBV6-6 to TRBJ1-2; maybe TRBD1 (6 bases). V was cut by 4 bases and J by 14 bases, with 14 bases left in between. This CDR3 has 11 residues. CDR1 is MNHNY, CDR2 SVGAGI, per germline (reference sequence). CDR3 nucleotides: TGTGCCAGCAGTTCAGACAGGCTCAAGACCTTC. This codes for CASSSDRLKTF.

This clone has only one observation. The chain links TRBV9 to TRBJ2-4; 8 nucleotides align to TRBD2. The V gene end was trimmed by 2 bases and the J gene end by 12 bases; junction bases not matched to a gene: 10. This CDR3 spans 14 amino acids. CDR1 is SGDLS and CDR2 is YYNGEE in the germline V gene. CDR3 amino acids: CASSVGLARDPQYF. CDR3 coding DNA: TGTGCCAGCAGCGTCGGACTAGCAAGAGACCCTCAGTACTTC.

The rearrangement uses TRBV4-1 and TRBJ2-1, with TRBD2 identical over 8 bases. Germline loops: CDR1 MGHRA, CDR2 YSYEKL. CDR3 size: 16 residues. V lost 1 base and J lost 8; bases outside the gene matches: 10. The DNA for the CDR3 is TGCGCCAGCAGCCAAGCCGTCCCGGGACTAGGCGATGAGCAGTTCTTC. Its protein product is CASSQAVPGLGDEQFF.